A single sample is the source of the 15 T cell receptor beta chains below, sequenced in a study of T cell responses to AZD1222 COVID-19 vaccine. Some clones are missing from TCRdb's copy, which holds only in-frame ones; the method was immunoSEQ multiplex PCR. The sample includes more than 70,000 clones, about 85% seen only once; the top ten take 1.5%. The source was peripheral blood, collected on day 0 of AZD1222 vaccination. The receptors come from an adult in good health.

This chain links TRBV7-2 with TRBJ2-3; D is possibly TRBD2 (7 bases). The CDR3 consists of 15 residues. V was pared by 5 bases and J by 3 bases, with 15 bases between. CDR1 is SGHTA and CDR2 is FQGNSA in the germline V gene. The CDR3 loop is CASSPGGRETDTQYF. The CDR3 DNA reads TGTGCCAGCAGCCCCGGGGGGCGGGAGACAGATACGCAGTATTTT.

The CDR3 nucleotides read TGTGCCAGCAGCTTAGATGGGGGGGGTTCCTACAATGAGCAGTTCTTC. Its translation: CASSLDGGGSYNEQFF. The V call is TRBV7-2, the J call TRBJ2-1, with TRBD2 identical over 7 bases. The CDR3 spans 16 residues. CDR1 is SGHTA and CDR2 is FQGNSA in the germline V gene. Germline trimming cut 1 base from V and 1 base from J; bases unmatched to any gene: 4.

The rearrangement uses TRBV19 and TRBJ2-7; 9 bases match TRBD2. CDR1 and CDR2 (germline): LNHDA, SQIVND (reference sequence). With 5 bases clipped from V and 2 bases from J, the junction kept 10 bases outside the gene matches. CDR3 length equals 16 residues. As DNA, the CDR3 is TGTGCCAGTAGTCCCGCCGGGCGGGAGGGCGCCTACGAGCAGTACTTC. Translated: CASSPAGREGAYEQYF.

The chain is built from TRBV19 and TRBJ1-1; D remains ambiguous. The CDR3 has 13 residues. CDR1 and CDR2 (germline): LNHDA, SQIVND (reference sequence). Trimming took 2 bases from V and 0 from J, leaving 4 bases between them. The CDR3, as DNA: TGTGCCAGTAGTATACGGGTGAACACTGAAGCTTTCTTT. Its translation: CASSIRVNTEAFF.

This rearrangement joins TRBV19 to TRBJ1-1, with unresolved D. The CDR3 loop spans 15 amino acids. The germline CDR1 and CDR2 sequences are LNHDA and SQIVND (reference sequence). V was pared by 1 base and J by 0 bases, with 9 bases between. CDR3 amino acids: CASSIVSMLNTEAFF. CDR3 DNA sequence: TGTGCCAGTAGTATAGTCTCCATGCTGAACACTGAAGCTTTCTTT.

The J gene is TRBJ2-3, the V gene TRBV12-3 or TRBV12-4, with D perhaps TRBD2 (5 bases). Trimming left V 7 bases short and J 2 bases short, with 10 bases between. There are 13 residues in the CDR3. CDR3 in amino acids: CASNTGITDTQYF. The CDR3 DNA is TGTGCCAGCAATACGGGGATCACAGATACGCAGTATTTT.

The rearrangement joins TRBV11-2 to TRBJ2-7; 13 nucleotides line up with TRBD2. Germline-derived CDR1 and CDR2 are SGHAT and FQNNGV. The V and J ends lost 5 bases and 7 bases, in that order; junction bases with no gene match: 11. The length of the CDR3 is 16 residues. CDR3 in DNA: TGTGCCAGCAGCCAAGGACTAGCGGGAGATGGGGGTGAGCAGTACTTC. Translated: CASSQGLAGDGGEQYF.

The sample holds a few counts of this clone. The CDR3 loop reads CASSPVREGEQFF. As DNA, the CDR3 is TGTGCCAGCAGCCCCGTTAGGGAGGGTGAGCAGTTCTTC. The V gene is TRBV12-3 or TRBV12-4, the J gene TRBJ2-1; 7 bases match TRBD2. Trimming removed 6 bases from V and 9 bases from J; junction bases left unmatched: 8. The CDR3 covers 13 residues.

V is TRBV3-1 (or the pseudogene TRBV3-2) and J is TRBJ2-2, with 10 bases fitting TRBD2. The germline CDR1 and CDR2 sequences are LGHDT and YNNKEL (reference sequence). This CDR3 has 17 amino acids. The V and J ends lost 3 bases and 1 base, in that order; junction bases with no gene match: 5. As DNA, the CDR3 is TGTGCCAGCAGCCACCCTAGCGGGAGCAAGAACACCGGGGAGCTGTTTTTT. Amino acids: CASSHPSGSKNTGELFF.

The genes are TRBV7-8 and TRBJ1-5, with D perhaps TRBD1 (6 bases). Germline-derived CDR1 and CDR2 are SGHVS and FQNEAQ. Trimming cost V 1 base and J 0 bases, with 7 bases left between them. The CDR3 runs to 15 residues. CDR3 sequence (DNA): TGTGCCAGCAGCTTAGGACAGGATAGCAATCAGCCCCAGCATTTT. It encodes CASSLGQDSNQPQHF.

V and J are TRBV30 and TRBJ1-4; the D gene is possibly TRBD1 (6 bases). The length of the CDR3 is 15 residues. Germline lookup yields CDR1 GTSNPN and CDR2 SVGIG (reference sequence). The V and J ends lost 8 bases and 3 bases respectively, with 19 bases between them. This chain's CDR3 is CAGRDGAGANEKLFF. As DNA, the CDR3 is TGTGCCGGCCGAGATGGGGCAGGGGCTAATGAAAAACTGTTTTTT.

V and J are TRBV6-1 and TRBJ2-7; D may be TRBD1 (5 bases). The germline V gene encodes CDR1 MNHNS and CDR2 SASEGT. Trimming stripped 2 bases from V and 2 bases from J, with 13 bases between. The CDR3 has 15 residues. The CDR3 is CASSEQGGSPYEQYF. The CDR3 bases are TGTGCCAGCAGTGAACAGGGTGGCTCCCCCTACGAGCAGTACTTC.

This clone was picked up one time. This chain uses TRBV30 with TRBJ2-7; D is perhaps TRBD2 (5 bases). The CDR3 has 12 amino acids. Trimming left V 7 bases short and J 2 bases short, with 12 bases between. Germline V gene data show CDR1 as GTSNPN and CDR2 as SVGIG (reference sequence). The CDR3 spells CASGVRTYEQYF. The DNA of the CDR3 is TGTGCCTCCGGGGTAAGAACCTACGAGCAGTACTTC.

This chain joins TRBV11-3 and TRBJ1-1; D gene unclear. This CDR3 region has 13 residues. V lost 3 bases and J 5 bases, leaving 10 bases between the germline ends. Germline assignment: CDR1 SGHNT and CDR2 YENEEA. Here the CDR3 reads CASSLEEGTEAFF. CDR3 nucleotides: TGTGCCAGCAGCTTGGAGGAAGGGACTGAAGCTTTCTTT.

This clone turned up a few times. The chain recombines TRBV7-3 with TRBJ2-2; D gene unclear. Per the germline V gene, CDR1 is SGHTA and CDR2 is FQGTGA. V gave up 8 bases and J gave up 3 bases, with 13 bases separating them. The CDR3 sequence is 14 residues long. The CDR3 spells CASPAQLDTGELFF. The CDR3 nucleotides read TGTGCCAGCCCGGCGCAGCTAGACACCGGGGAGCTGTTTTTT. Full variable domain (rest looked up from reference TRBV7-3 and TRBJ2-2): GAGVSQTPSNKVTEKGKYVELRCDPISGHTALYWYRQSLGQGPEFLIYFQGTGAADDSGLPNDRFFAVRPEGSVSTLKIQRTERGDSAVYLCASPAQLDTGELFFGEGSRLTVL.